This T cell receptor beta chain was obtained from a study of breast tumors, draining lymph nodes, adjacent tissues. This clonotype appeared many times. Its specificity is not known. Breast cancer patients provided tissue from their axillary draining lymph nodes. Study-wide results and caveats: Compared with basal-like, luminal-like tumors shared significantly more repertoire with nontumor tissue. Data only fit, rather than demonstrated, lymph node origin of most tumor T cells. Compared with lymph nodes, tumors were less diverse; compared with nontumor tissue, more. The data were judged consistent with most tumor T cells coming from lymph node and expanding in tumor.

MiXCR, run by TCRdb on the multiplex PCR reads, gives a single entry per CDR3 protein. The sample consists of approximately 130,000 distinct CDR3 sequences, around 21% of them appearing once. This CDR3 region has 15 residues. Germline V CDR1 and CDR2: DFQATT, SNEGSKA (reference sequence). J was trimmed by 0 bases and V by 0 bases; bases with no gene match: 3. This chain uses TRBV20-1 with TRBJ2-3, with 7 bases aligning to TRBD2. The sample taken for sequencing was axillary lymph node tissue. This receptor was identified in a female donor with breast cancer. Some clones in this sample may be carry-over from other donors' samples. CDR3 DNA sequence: TGCAGTGCTAGAGATATCGGGAGGAGCACAGATACGCAGTATTTT. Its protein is CSARDIGRSTDTQYF.